These 4 T cell receptor beta chains share one sample of origin, sequenced in a study of shared T cell receptors in the human thymus. Method: immunoSEQ multiplex PCR; TCRdb's copy keeps in-frame clones and lacks some. The sample carries about 660,000 clones, around 89% recorded once. A further study also used this sample, focusing on human thymus T cells.

The material sequenced was thymocytes. The receptors were sampled from a boy in the first two years of life with a congenital heart defect.

The J gene is TRBJ2-7, the V gene TRBV7-6; 7 bases align to TRBD1. Trimming removed 5 bases from V and 0 bases from J; junction bases left unmatched: 10. This CDR3 is 16 amino acids long. Germline V CDR1 and CDR2: SGHVS, FNYEAQ. CDR3 bases: TGTGCCAGCAGCCAGGGGGTGGGGGTCAGCTCCTACGAGCAGTACTTC. The encoded protein is CASSQGVGVSSYEQYF.

This clone has just a few counts. The chain recombines TRBV19 with TRBJ2-1; D is unresolved. Germline V lookup: CDR1 LNHDA, CDR2 SQIVND (reference sequence). With 5 bases removed from V and 6 bases from J, the gap between germline ends came to 5 bases. This CDR3 is 11 amino acids long. For the CDR3, the DNA is TGTGCCAGTAGTTGCGGCAATGAGCAGTTCTTC. It encodes CASSCGNEQFF.

The chain joins TRBV7-2 to TRBJ2-7; 10 bases agree with TRBD2. CDR1 and CDR2 from the germline V gene are SGHTA and FQGNSA. After removal of 1 base from V and 0 bases from J, the junction contained 12 bases not matched to a gene. The CDR3 totals 19 residues. CDR3 coding DNA: TGTGCCAGCAGCTTAGAGACTCAGCGGGAGGGCCCTAGCTCCTACGAGCAGTACTTC. Its translation is CASSLETQREGPSSYEQYF.

The rearrangement uses TRBV9 and TRBJ1-6, with 7 bases aligning to TRBD1. The CDR3 is 15 amino acids. The V and J ends lost 3 bases and 7 bases, in that order; junction bases with no gene match: 7. CDR1 SGDLS and CDR2 YYNGEE come from the germline V gene. CDR3 in amino acids: CASSGETGWNSPLHF. CDR3 nucleotide sequence: TGTGCCAGCAGCGGGGAGACAGGGTGGAATTCACCCCTCCACTTT.